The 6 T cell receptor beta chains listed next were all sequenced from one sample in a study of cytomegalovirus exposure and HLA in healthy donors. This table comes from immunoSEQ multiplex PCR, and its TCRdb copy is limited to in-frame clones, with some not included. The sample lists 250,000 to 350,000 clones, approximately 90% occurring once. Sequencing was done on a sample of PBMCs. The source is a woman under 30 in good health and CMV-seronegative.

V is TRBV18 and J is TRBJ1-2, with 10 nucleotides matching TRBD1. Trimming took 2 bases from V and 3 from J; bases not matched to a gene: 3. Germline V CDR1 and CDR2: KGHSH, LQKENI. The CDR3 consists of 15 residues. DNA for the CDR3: TGTGCCAGCTCACCATGGGGACAGGGGCACTATGGCTACACCTTC. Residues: CASSPWGQGHYGYTF. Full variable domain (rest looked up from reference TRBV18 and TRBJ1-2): NAGVMQNPRHLVRRRGQEARLRCSPMKGHSHVYWYRQLPEEGLKFMVYLQKENIIDESGMPKERFSAEFPKEGPSILRIQQVVRGDSAAYFCASSPWGQGHYGYTFGSGTRLTVV.

In DNA, the CDR3 is TGTGCCAGCAGTTTGCAGGTGGGCTCTGGAAACACCATATATTTT. This encodes CASSLQVGSGNTIYF. V and J are TRBV28 and TRBJ1-3; D uncertain. The CDR3 has 15 residues. Germline V CDR1 and CDR2: MDHEN, SYDVKM. The germline V and J ends were trimmed by 3 bases and 0 bases, with 9 bases remaining between them. Full variable domain (missing parts from reference TRBV28 and TRBJ1-3): DVKVTQSSRYLVKRTGEKVFLECVQDMDHENMFWYRQDPGLGLRLIYFSYDVKMKEKGDIPEGYSVSREKKERFSLILESASTNQTSMYLCASSLQVGSGNTIYFGEGSWLTVV.

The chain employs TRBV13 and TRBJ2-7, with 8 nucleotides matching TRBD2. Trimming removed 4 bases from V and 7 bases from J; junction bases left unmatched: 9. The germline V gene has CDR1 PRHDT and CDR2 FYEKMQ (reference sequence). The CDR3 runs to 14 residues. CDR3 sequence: CASSSRTSRGEQYF. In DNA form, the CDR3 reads TGTGCCAGCAGCTCTCGGACTAGCCGCGGGGAGCAGTACTTC.

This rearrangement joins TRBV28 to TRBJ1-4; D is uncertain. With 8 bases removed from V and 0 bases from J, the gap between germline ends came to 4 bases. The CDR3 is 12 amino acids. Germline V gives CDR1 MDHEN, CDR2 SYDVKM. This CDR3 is CASLSTNEKLFF. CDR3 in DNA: TGTGCCAGCCTATCAACTAATGAAAAACTGTTTTTT.

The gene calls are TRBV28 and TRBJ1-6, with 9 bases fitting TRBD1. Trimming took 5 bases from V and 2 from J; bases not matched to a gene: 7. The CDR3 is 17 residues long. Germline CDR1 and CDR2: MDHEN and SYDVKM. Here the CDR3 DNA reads TGTGCCAGCAGTCTTCACAGGGGGCTGACCTATAATTCACCCCTCCACTTT. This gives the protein CASSLHRGLTYNSPLHF.

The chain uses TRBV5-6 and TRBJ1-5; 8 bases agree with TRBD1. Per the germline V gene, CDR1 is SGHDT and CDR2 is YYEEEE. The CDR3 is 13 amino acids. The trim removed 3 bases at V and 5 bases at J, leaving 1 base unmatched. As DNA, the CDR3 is TGTGCCAGCAGCTCAGGGGGCGATCAGCCCCAGCATTTT. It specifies CASSSGGDQPQHF.